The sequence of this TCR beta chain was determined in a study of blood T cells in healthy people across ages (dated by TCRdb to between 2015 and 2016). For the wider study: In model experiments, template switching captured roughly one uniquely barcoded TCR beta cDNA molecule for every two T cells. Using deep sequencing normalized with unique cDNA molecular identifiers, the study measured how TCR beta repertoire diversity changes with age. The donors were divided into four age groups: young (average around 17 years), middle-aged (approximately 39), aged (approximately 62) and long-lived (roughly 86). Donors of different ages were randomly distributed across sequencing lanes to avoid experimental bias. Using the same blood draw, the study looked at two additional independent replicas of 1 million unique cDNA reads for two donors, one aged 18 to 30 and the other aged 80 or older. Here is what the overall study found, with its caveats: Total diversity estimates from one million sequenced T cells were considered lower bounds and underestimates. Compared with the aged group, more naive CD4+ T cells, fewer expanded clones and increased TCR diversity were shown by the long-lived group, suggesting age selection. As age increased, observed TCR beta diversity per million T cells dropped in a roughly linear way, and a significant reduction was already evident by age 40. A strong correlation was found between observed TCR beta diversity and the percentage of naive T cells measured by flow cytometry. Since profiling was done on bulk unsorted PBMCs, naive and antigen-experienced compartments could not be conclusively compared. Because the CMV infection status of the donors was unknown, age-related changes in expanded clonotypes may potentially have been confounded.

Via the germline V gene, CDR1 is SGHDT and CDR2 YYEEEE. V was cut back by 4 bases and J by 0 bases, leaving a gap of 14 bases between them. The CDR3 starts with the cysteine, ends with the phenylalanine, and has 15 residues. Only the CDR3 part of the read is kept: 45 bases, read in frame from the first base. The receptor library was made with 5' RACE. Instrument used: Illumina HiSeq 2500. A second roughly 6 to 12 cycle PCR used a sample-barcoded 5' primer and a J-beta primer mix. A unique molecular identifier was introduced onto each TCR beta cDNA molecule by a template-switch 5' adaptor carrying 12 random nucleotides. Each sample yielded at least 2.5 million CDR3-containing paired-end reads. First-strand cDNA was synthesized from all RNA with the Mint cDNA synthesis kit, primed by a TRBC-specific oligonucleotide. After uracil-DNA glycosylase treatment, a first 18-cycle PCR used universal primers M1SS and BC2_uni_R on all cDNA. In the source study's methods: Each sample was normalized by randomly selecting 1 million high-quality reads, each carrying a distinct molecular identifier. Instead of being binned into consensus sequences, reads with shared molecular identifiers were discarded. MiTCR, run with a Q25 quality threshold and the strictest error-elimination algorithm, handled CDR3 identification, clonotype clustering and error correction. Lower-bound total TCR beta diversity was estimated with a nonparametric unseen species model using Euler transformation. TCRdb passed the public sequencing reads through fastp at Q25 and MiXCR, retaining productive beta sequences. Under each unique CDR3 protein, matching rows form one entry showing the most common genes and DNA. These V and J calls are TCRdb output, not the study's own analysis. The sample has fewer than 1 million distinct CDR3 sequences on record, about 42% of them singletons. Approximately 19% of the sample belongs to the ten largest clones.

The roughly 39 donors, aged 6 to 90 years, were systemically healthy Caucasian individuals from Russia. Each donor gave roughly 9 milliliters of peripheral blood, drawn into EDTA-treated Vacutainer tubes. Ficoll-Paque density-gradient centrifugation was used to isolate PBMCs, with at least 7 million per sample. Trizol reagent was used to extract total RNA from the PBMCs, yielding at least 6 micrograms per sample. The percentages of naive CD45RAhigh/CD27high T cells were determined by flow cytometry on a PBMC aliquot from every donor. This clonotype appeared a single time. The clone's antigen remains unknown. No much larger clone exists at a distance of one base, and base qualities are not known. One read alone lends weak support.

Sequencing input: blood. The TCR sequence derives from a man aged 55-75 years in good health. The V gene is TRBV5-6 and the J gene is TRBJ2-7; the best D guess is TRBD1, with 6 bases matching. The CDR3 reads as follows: CASSLLGADSYEQYF. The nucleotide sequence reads TGTGCCAGCAGCCTGTTGGGGGCCGACTCCTACGAGCAGTACTTC.